These 24 T cell receptor beta chains were sequenced from one sample in a study of T cell changes during pregnancy in multiple sclerosis. The repertoire was sequenced with immunoSEQ multiplex PCR; TCRdb's copy has only in-frame clones and lacks some. This table has about 30,000 clones, around 93% appearing once. Specimen: CD4+ T cells from peripheral blood mononuclear cells, collected after pregnancy. The receptor set was obtained from a female donor with multiple sclerosis, enrolled in a pregnancy study.

The chain joins TRBV7-9 to TRBJ1-1; D remains unclear. From germline, CDR1 is SEHNR and CDR2 FQNEAQ (reference sequence). The CDR3 loop spans 15 amino acids. V was shortened by 1 base and J by 0 bases, with 9 bases between the two germline ends. This chain's CDR3 is CASSLGEPMNTEAFF. CDR3 nucleotides: TGTGCCAGCAGCTTAGGGGAGCCCATGAACACTGAAGCTTTCTTT.

The chain combines TRBV5-6 with TRBJ1-1; 10 nucleotides match TRBD1. Trimming cost V 7 bases and J 11 bases; bases outside gene matches: 11. Germline V gene data show CDR1 as SGHDT and CDR2 as YYEEEE. CDR3 length equals 13 residues. CDR3 residues: CASAWDRGNEAFF. CDR3 coding DNA: TGTGCCAGCGCGTGGGACAGGGGAAATGAGGCTTTCTTT.

The chain combines TRBV5-6 with TRBJ2-7; 11 nucleotides line up with TRBD1. The CDR3 is 15 amino acids. V was pared by 1 base and J by 7 bases, with 7 bases of the junction left unmatched. Germline loops: CDR1 SGHDT, CDR2 YYEEEE. The CDR3 spells CASSLLGQGAGEQYF. DNA of the CDR3: TGTGCCAGCAGCTTGTTAGGACAGGGGGCCGGAGAGCAGTACTTC.

The gene calls are TRBV2 and TRBJ2-7, with TRBD1 as a possible D gene (6 bases). The V and J ends lost 0 bases and 6 bases respectively, with 15 bases between them. There are 15 residues in the CDR3. The V gene's germline CDR1 is SNHLY and CDR2 FYNNEI. The CDR3 coding sequence is TGTGCCAGCAGTGAAGCTCTCCTTAGGGGGATCGAGCAGTACTTC. Residues: CASSEALLRGIEQYF. The full variable domain, in which reference TRBV2 and TRBJ2-7 provide the parts outside the CDR3, is EPEVTQTPSHQVTQMGQEVILRCVPISNHLYFYWYRQILGQKVEFLVSFYNNEISEKSEIFDDQFSVERPDGSNFTLKIRSTKLEDSAMYFCASSEALLRGIEQYFGPGTRLTVT.

The chain is built from TRBV7-9 and TRBJ2-2; TRBD1 matches 9 bases. The germline gives CDR1 SEHNR, CDR2 FQNEAQ (reference sequence). Losses at the gene ends were 3 bases for V and 6 bases for J; bases not matched to a gene: 5. The CDR3 is 15 amino acids. The CDR3 coding sequence is TGTGCCAGCAGCTTTTGGACAGGGGATCCCGGGGAGCTGTTTTTT. It is translated as CASSFWTGDPGELFF.

The chain is built from TRBV18 and TRBJ2-3; 10 nucleotides agree with TRBD2. V gave up 3 bases and J gave up 2 bases; unmatched junction bases: 5. Germline V gene sequence: CDR1 KGHSH, CDR2 LQKENI. CDR3 length equals 16 residues. The CDR3 DNA sequence: TGTGCCAGCTCACCCCAAGCGGGGGGGCTCACAGATACGCAGTATTTT. It is translated as CASSPQAGGLTDTQYF.

This chain joins TRBV6-4 and TRBJ2-5; D perhaps matches TRBD2 (5 bases). The CDR3 contains 13 residues. The germline V and J ends were trimmed by 2 bases and 4 bases, with 8 bases remaining between them. Germline CDR1 MRHNA, CDR2 SNTAGT. CDR3 DNA: TGTGCCAGCAGTGACGTACGGGGAGAGACCCAGTACTTC. Translated: CASSDVRGETQYF.

The chain combines TRBV11-3 with TRBJ2-5; TRBD1 matches at 10 bases. The CDR3 runs 15 residues. Germline CDR1 and CDR2: SGHNT and YENEEA. J gave up 3 bases and V 4 bases, and 5 bases lay outside the gene matches. This CDR3 reads CASSSSGTGEETQYF. The CDR3 nucleotides are TGTGCCAGCAGCTCATCCGGGACAGGGGAAGAGACCCAGTACTTC. Full variable domain (remainder filled in from reference TRBV11-3 and TRBJ2-5): EAGVVQSPRYKIIEKKQPVAFWCNPISGHNTLYWYLQNLGQGPELLIRYENEEAVDDSQLPKDRFSAERLKGVDSTLKIQPAELGDSAVYLCASSSSGTGEETQYFGPGTRLLVL.

This chain joins TRBV7-2 and TRBJ2-5; TRBD2 matches 10 bases. The V and J ends lost 5 bases and 5 bases, in that order; junction bases with no gene match: 11. The CDR3 totals 16 residues. CDR1 is SGHTA, CDR2 FQGNSA, per germline. CDR3 DNA: TGTGCCAGCAGCCCTCCCCCGCTAGCGGGGGAGGAGACCCAGTACTTC. This encodes CASSPPPLAGEETQYF.

The rearrangement uses TRBV19 and TRBJ1-5; a weak D match, TRBD1 (5 bases). The V end was cut by 3 bases, the J end by 4 bases, with 13 bases between. The germline V gene encodes CDR1 LNHDA and CDR2 SQIVND (reference sequence). CDR3 length: 15 residues. The chain's CDR3 is CASSIWGRMNQPQHF. The CDR3 DNA reads as TGTGCCAGTAGTATCTGGGGGAGGATGAATCAGCCCCAGCATTTT.

The chain couples TRBV7-9 to TRBJ2-3, with a weak D call TRBD1 (5 bases). Trimming removed 5 bases at V and 3 bases at J, with 21 bases between. This CDR3 spans 17 amino acids. Germline-derived CDR1 and CDR2 are SEHNR and FQNEAQ (reference sequence). Here the CDR3 DNA reads TGTGCCAGCAGCAATCCCTTAGGGGTCCAGGGAACAGATACGCAGTATTTT. Its translation: CASSNPLGVQGTDTQYF. Complete variable domain (other parts from reference TRBV7-9 and TRBJ2-3): DTGVSQNPRHKITKRGQNVTFRCDPISEHNRLYWYRQTLGQGPEFLTYFQNEAQLEKSRLLSDRFSAERPKGSFSTLEIQRTEQGDSAMYLCASSNPLGVQGTDTQYFGPGTRLTVL.

This clone was recorded once. The CDR3 nucleotides are TGTGCCAGCACCCCCCCCCGGTGGACAAAGAACACTGAAGCTTTCTTT. This translates into CASTPPRWTKNTEAFF. This rearrangement joins TRBV7-8 to TRBJ1-1; tentative D call: TRBD1 (5 bases). The CDR3 length is 16 residues. Germline CDR1 and CDR2: SGHVS and FQNEAQ. Trimming cost V 7 bases and J 1 base, with 19 bases left between them.

This chain joins TRBV29-1 and TRBJ1-3; D call uncertain. Trimming pared 6 bases from V and 9 bases from J, leaving 12 bases between. The CDR3 extends over 11 amino acids. Germline V gene data show CDR1 as SQVTM and CDR2 as ANQGSEA. CDR3: CSVQEAGTIYF. The CDR3 bases are TGCAGCGTCCAAGAAGCAGGCACCATATATTTT.

The V call is TRBV6-5, the J call TRBJ1-1; no firm D call. V shed 8 bases and J shed 5 bases, with 15 bases lying between them. The germline V gene encodes CDR1 MNHEY and CDR2 SVGAGI. CDR3 length: 13 amino acids. DNA of the CDR3: TGTGCCAGCGAGGCAGCGGGATGGACTGAAGCTTTCTTT. Translation: CASEAAGWTEAFF.

This sequence joins TRBV11-3 and TRBJ1-1; 7 nucleotides line up with TRBD1. CDR3 length equals 13 residues. CDR1 is SGHNT, CDR2 YENEEA, per germline. With V trimmed by 6 bases and J by 2 bases, 3 bases remained unmatched. As DNA, the CDR3 is TGTGCCAGCAGTCGGGACAGTAACACTGAAGCTTTCTTT. This translates into CASSRDSNTEAFF.

This chain uses TRBV7-2 with TRBJ2-3, with 10 positions matching TRBD1. Germline CDR1 and CDR2: SGHTA and FQGNSA. The V segment lost 5 bases and the J segment 3 bases; nucleotides outside the gene matches: 5. This CDR3 region has 15 residues. The CDR3 DNA sequence: TGTGCCAGCAGCCCGGGACAGGGGAATACAGATACGCAGTATTTT. Its protein product is CASSPGQGNTDTQYF.

The chain carries TRBV5-1 and TRBJ2-3; 8 bases match TRBD1. The junction had 7 bases not matched to a gene; V was cut back by 7 bases and J by 3 bases. From germline, CDR1 is SGHRS and CDR2 YFSETQ. The CDR3 contains 14 residues. The CDR3 here is CASGATGETDTQYF. The DNA of the CDR3 is TGCGCCAGCGGTGCGACAGGGGAAACAGATACGCAGTATTTT.

The rearrangement links TRBV5-1 to TRBJ1-2; 8 positions match TRBD1. Germline V gene lookup returns CDR1 SGHRS and CDR2 YFSETQ. This CDR3 spans 15 amino acids. With 4 bases clipped from V and 6 bases from J, the junction kept 11 bases outside the gene matches. In nucleotides, the CDR3 is TGCGCCAGCAGCCCGCCAATTCCACAGGGGGATGGCTACACCTTC. Its protein product is CASSPPIPQGDGYTF. Using reference TRBV5-1 and TRBJ1-2 for the parts outside the CDR3, the full variable domain is KAGVTQTPRYLIKTRGQQVTLSCSPISGHRSVSWYQQTPGQGLQFLFEYFSETQRNKGNFPGRFSGRQFSNSRSEMNVSTLELGDSALYLCASSPPIPQGDGYTFGSGTRLTVV.

The chain recombines TRBV5-6 with TRBJ2-4; TRBD2 agrees at 8 bases. Looked up from germline, CDR1 is SGHDT and CDR2 is YYEEEE. The junction had 2 bases not matched to a gene; V was cut back by 6 bases and J by 0 bases. This CDR3 region has 14 residues. The DNA of the CDR3 is TGTGCCAGCAAAGCGGGGGTAGCCAAAAACATTCAGTACTTC. Translation: CASKAGVAKNIQYF. Together with reference TRBV5-6 and TRBJ2-4, the CDR3 gives the full variable domain: DAGVTQSPTHLIKTRGQQVTLRCSPKSGHDTVSWYQQALGQGPQFIFQYYEEEERQRGNFPDRFSGHQFPNYSSELNVNALLLGDSALYLCASKAGVAKNIQYFGAGTRLSVL.

J is TRBJ2-7 and V is TRBV30; possible D gene TRBD1, 6 bases. V lost 5 bases to trimming and J lost 7 bases, with 18 bases between them. Germline V gives CDR1 GTSNPN, CDR2 SVGIG (reference sequence). The CDR3 consists of 13 residues. The CDR3 loop is CAWGLGGPGEQYF. Written as DNA, the CDR3 is TGTGCCTGGGGTCTAGGGGGACCGGGGGAGCAGTACTTC.

V gene TRBV30 combines with J gene TRBJ1-5; 7 positions agree with TRBD1. The germline CDR1 and CDR2 sequences are GTSNPN and SVGIG (reference sequence). The CDR3 runs to 13 residues. The junction had 3 bases not matched to a gene; V was cut back by 5 bases and J by 2 bases. DNA for the CDR3: TGTGCCTGGGACAGGGAGGGCAATCAGCCCCAGCATTTT. Amino acids: CAWDREGNQPQHF. Full variable domain (missing parts from reference TRBV30 and TRBJ1-5): SQTIHQWPATLVQPVGSPLSLECTVEGTSNPNLYWYRQAAGRGLQLLFYSVGIGQISSEVPQNLSASRPQDRQFILSSKKLLLSDSGFYLCAWDREGNQPQHFGDGTRLSIL.

This clone was counted a single time. The chain joins TRBV7-9 to TRBJ1-1; a possible D gene is TRBD1 (5 bases). Trimming pared 1 base from V and 1 base from J, leaving 10 bases between. Germline V lookup: CDR1 SEHNR, CDR2 FQNEAQ (reference sequence). CDR3 length equals 15 residues. DNA for the CDR3: TGTGCCAGCAGCTTAGACGGACACCCGAACACTGAAGCTTTCTTT. As protein: CASSLDGHPNTEAFF. The full variable domain, in which reference TRBV7-9 and TRBJ1-1 provide the parts outside the CDR3, is DTGVSQNPRHKITKRGQNVTFRCDPISEHNRLYWYRQTLGQGPEFLTYFQNEAQLEKSRLLSDRFSAERPKGSFSTLEIQRTEQGDSAMYLCASSLDGHPNTEAFFGQGTRLTVV.

This rearrangement joins TRBV7-9 to TRBJ2-7, with 8 nucleotides matching TRBD1. V gave up 4 bases and J gave up 3 bases; unmatched junction bases: 17. This CDR3 is 18 amino acids long. Germline-derived CDR1 and CDR2 are SEHNR and FQNEAQ (reference sequence). The CDR3 DNA reads as TGTGCCAGCAGCTACCCTCCTAGGACAGGGATGCCCCACTACGAGCAGTACTTC. The encoded protein is CASSYPPRTGMPHYEQYF.

The J gene is TRBJ2-7, the V gene TRBV6-6; no clear D. CDR1 and CDR2 (germline): MNHNY, SVGAGI (reference sequence). V lost 2 bases and J 4 bases, leaving 15 bases between the germline ends. The CDR3 is made up of 15 amino acids. For the CDR3, the DNA is TGTGCCAGCAGTTACCCCTTAGTAAATCCGTACGAGCAGTACTTC. The encoded protein is CASSYPLVNPYEQYF.